The rows below give T cell receptor beta chains drawn from one sample of a study of cytomegalovirus exposure and HLA in healthy donors. TCRdb keeps only in-frame clones here, not all; method: immunoSEQ multiplex PCR. The table records 130,000 to 150,000 clones, approximately 71% of them present only once. The sequencing sample was made of PBMCs. These receptors came from a woman between 50 and 59 years old in good health and CMV-seronegative. The CDR3 runs from the conserved cysteine through the conserved F or W. The D gene is left open where the match is weak. A row's size may be missing; if present it is once, few, many or a size class.

V	J	size	D	CDR3	DNA
TRBV4-1	TRBJ2-2	.	.	CASSQDHLAGELFF	TGCGCCAGCAGCCAAGATCATCTAGCCGGGGAGCTGTTTTTT
TRBV6-5	TRBJ1-6	once	TRBD1	CASIYRGRNSPLHF	TGTGCCAGCATCTACAGGGGACGAAATTCACCCCTCCACTTT
TRBV7-2	TRBJ2-3	once	.	CASSPTGPEQYF	TGTGCCAGCAGCCCTACAGGCCCTGAGCAGTATTTT
TRBV9	TRBJ2-1	.	.	CASSVASSVYNEQFF	TGTGCCAGCAGCGTAGCTAGTTCGGTTTACAATGAGCAGTTCTTC
TRBV30	TRBJ2-7	once	TRBD1	CAWRNEQGFGEQYF	TGTGCCTGGAGGAATGAACAGGGGTTCGGCGAGCAGTACTTC
TRBV4-3	TRBJ1-4	few	.	CASSQGLFLGEKLFF	TGCGCCAGCAGCCAAGGCCTATTCCTAGGTGAAAAACTGTTTTTT
TRBV6-1	TRBJ1-5	.	TRBD1	CASSEGDRANQPQHF	TGTGCCAGCAGTGAAGGGGACAGGGCAAATCAGCCCCAGCATTTT
TRBV7-8	TRBJ2-1	.	.	CASSFPTGHEQFF	TGTGCCAGCAGCTTCCCGACAGGCCATGAGCAGTTCTTC
TRBV4-1	TRBJ1-4	.	.	CASSQEGQGRGEKLFF	TGCGCCAGCAGCCAAGAAGGGCAGGGCAGAGGAGAAAAACTGTTTTTT
TRBV14	TRBJ2-7	few	.	CASSQVPERQYF	TGTGCCAGCAGCCAAGTACCAGAGCGGCAGTACTTC
TRBV15	TRBJ1-1	.	.	CATSRDRRGPNPAFF	TGTGCCACCAGCAGAGATCGGAGGGGACCAAACCCCGCTTTCTTT
TRBV2	TRBJ2-3	.	.	CASSIRQGRADTQYF	TGTGCCAGCAGTATAAGACAGGGGAGGGCAGATACGCAGTATTTT
TRBV5-1	TRBJ2-2	.	.	CASSLGAGNTGELFF	TGCGCCAGCAGCTTGGGGGCAGGAAACACCGGGGAGCTGTTTTTT
TRBV14	TRBJ1-6	.	.	CASSQEMPGYSPLHF	TGTGCCAGCAGCCAAGAGATGCCGGGGTACTCACCCCTCCACTTT
TRBV7-9	TRBJ1-1	.	.	CASSPSFEVTNTEAFF	TGTGCCAGCAGCCCATCTTTCGAGGTTACGAACACTGAAGCTTTCTTT
TRBV11-2	TRBJ2-1	.	TRBD1	CASSTYRDSSYNEQFF	TGTGCCAGCAGCACATACCGGGACAGTTCCTACAATGAGCAGTTCTTC
TRBV19	TRBJ1-1	.	.	CASSPRTMNTEAFF	TGTGCCAGTAGTCCCAGAACCATGAACACTGAAGCTTTCTTT
TRBV5-4	TRBJ2-5	.	TRBD2	CASTKNLAGGETQYF	TGTGCCAGCACCAAGAATTTGGCGGGGGGTGAGACCCAGTACTTC
TRBV7-2	TRBJ1-1	.	.	CASSLSGSTEAFF	TGTGCCAGCAGCTTATCGGGGAGCACTGAAGCTTTCTTT
TRBV19	TRBJ1-1	few	.	CASKGVTEAFF	TGTGCCAGTAAGGGAGTCACTGAAGCTTTCTTT
TRBV7-6	TRBJ1-1	once	.	CASSPNRAGTEAFF	TGTGCCAGCAGCCCGAACAGGGCCGGCACTGAAGCTTTCTTT
TRBV4-2	TRBJ2-7	few	TRBD1	CASSQGTGASIYEQYF	TGTGCCAGCAGCCAAGGGACAGGGGCCTCAATCTACGAGCAGTACTTC
TRBV29-1	TRBJ2-7	few	TRBD1	CSGSFTGGYEQYF	TGCAGCGGTTCGTTTACAGGGGGCTACGAGCAGTACTTC
TRBV9	TRBJ1-3	.	TRBD1	CASSVGTGVGNTIYF	TGTGCCAGCAGCGTCGGGACAGGGGTAGGAAACACCATATATTTT
TRBV27	TRBJ2-2	.	.	CASTISDPGTGELFF	TGTGCCAGCACTATTAGCGATCCTGGGACCGGGGAGCTGTTTTTT
TRBV12-5	TRBJ1-1	.	TRBD1	CASGLGGQEYTEAFF	TGTGCTAGTGGTTTGGGAGGACAGGAGTACACTGAAGCTTTCTTT
TRBV7-8	TRBJ1-5	.	TRBD1	CASSYSRGSQPQHF	TGTGCCAGCAGCTACAGCAGGGGGAGTCAGCCCCAGCATTTT
TRBV4-2	TRBJ1-1	few	.	CASSQGGEAFF	TGTGCCAGCAGCCAAGGCGGTGAAGCTTTCTTT
TRBV10-3	TRBJ2-3	few	TRBD2	CAIGTTSGFGGGDTQYF	TGTGCCATCGGCACAACTAGCGGGTTCGGTGGTGGAGATACGCAGTATTTT
TRBV18	TRBJ1-5	once	.	CASSPRGGNQPQHF	TGTGCCAGCTCACCACGCGGGGGCAATCAGCCCCAGCATTTT
TRBV28	TRBJ1-2	once	TRBD1	CASNSDRGVSYGYTF	TGTGCCAGCAACTCAGACAGGGGAGTGAGCTATGGCTACACCTTC
TRBV10-2	TRBJ1-1	.	.	CASSETGPGDTEAFF	TGCGCCAGCAGTGAGACCGGTCCCGGTGACACTGAAGCTTTCTTT
TRBV4-3	TRBJ2-3	once	TRBD2	CASSQSGGGYVDTQYF	TGCGCCAGCAGCCAATCCGGCGGGGGGTACGTAGATACGCAGTATTTT
TRBV7-2	TRBJ1-5	.	.	CASSFRVGNQPQHF	TGTGCCAGCAGCTTCAGGGTTGGCAATCAGCCCCAGCATTTT
TRBV6-1	TRBJ2-3	.	.	CASSGTGSSDTQYF	TGTGCCAGCAGTGGTACCGGTTCTTCGGATACGCAGTATTTT
TRBV7-9	TRBJ2-2	.	.	CASSLNEGVGELFF	TGTGCCAGCAGCTTAAACGAGGGTGTCGGGGAGCTGTTTTTT
TRBV10-3	TRBJ1-2	.	.	CAISESRGNDGYTF	TGTGCCATCAGTGAGTCCCGGGGAAACGATGGCTACACCTTC
TRBV6-6	TRBJ2-1	once	TRBD2	CASNRRTSGSYNEQFF	TGTGCCAGCAACCGACGGACTAGCGGGTCTTACAATGAGCAGTTCTTC
TRBV29-1	TRBJ1-1	.	TRBD1	CSVVRQGNTEAFF	TGCAGCGTTGTGCGACAGGGGAACACTGAAGCTTTCTTT
TRBV19	TRBJ2-3	.	TRBD2	CASSKTSVPPTDTQYF	TGTGCCAGTAGTAAGACTAGCGTCCCACCCACAGATACGCAGTATTTT
TRBV4-2	TRBJ1-1	.	TRBD1	CASSQGTGGQLNTEAFF	TGTGCCAGCAGCCAAGGGACAGGGGGCCAATTAAACACTGAAGCTTTCTTT
TRBV2	TRBJ1-4	.	.	CASSEGVAEKLFF	TGTGCCAGCAGTGAAGGCGTTGCTGAAAAACTGTTTTTT
TRBV28	TRBJ1-4	.	TRBD1	CASSQQGANEKLFF	TGTGCCAGCAGTCAACAGGGGGCTAATGAAAAACTGTTTTTT
TRBV5-4	TRBJ2-7	.	TRBD2	CASSSSGGSYEQYF	TGTGCCAGCAGCTCCTCGGGGGGTTCCTACGAGCAGTACTTC
TRBV20-1	TRBJ1-2	.	.	CSARQEYGYTF	TGCAGTGCTAGACAAGAGTATGGCTACACCTTC
TRBV27	TRBJ1-3	few	.	CASSLLPAGNTIYF	TGTGCCAGCAGTTTACTCCCAGCTGGAAACACCATATATTTT
TRBV27	TRBJ2-1	.	.	CASSTTLASYNEQFF	TGTGCCAGCAGCACCACGCTAGCGTCCTACAATGAGCAGTTCTTC
TRBV6-5	TRBJ2-7	.	TRBD2	CASSYGRGAYEQYF	TGTGCCAGCAGTTATGGGAGGGGTGCCTACGAGCAGTACTTC
TRBV6-1	TRBJ2-7	.	TRBD1	CASSEWWGTGVSYEQYF	TGTGCCAGCAGTGAATGGTGGGGGACAGGGGTTAGCTACGAGCAGTACTTC
TRBV5-6	TRBJ2-7	.	TRBD1	CASSRGDREAREQYF	TGTGCCAGCAGCCGGGGGGACAGGGAGGCTCGCGAGCAGTACTTC
TRBV6-1	TRBJ1-1	.	TRBD1	CASSRTTGYTEAFF	TGTGCCAGCAGCCGAACGACAGGGTACACTGAAGCTTTCTTT
TRBV2	TRBJ2-7	.	TRBD1	CASSLDRGTYEQYF	TGTGCCAGCAGTCTAGACAGGGGTACCTACGAGCAGTACTTC